This passage covers 15 T cell receptor beta chains from one sample sequenced in a study of blood T cells in healthy people across ages. Combining a sample-barcoded 5' primer with a J-beta primer mix, a second PCR ran for 7 to 11 cycles. From the 5' RACE reads, TCRdb called clonotypes with MiXCR, one entry per CDR3 protein. The sample consists of just under 550,000 distinct CDR3 sequences, approximately 25% of them appearing once. The same sample was also studied in work on T cells of mothers and their children.

Sequences were obtained from blood. The receptors here all came from a boy between 10 and 17 years old in good health.

This clonotype has only a few counts. The genes are TRBV4-2 and TRBJ2-5; D possibly corresponds to TRBD2 (6 bases). From germline, CDR1 is LGHNA and CDR2 YNFKEQ. V lost 0 bases and J lost 2, with 16 bases in between. This CDR3 contains 17 residues. CDR3 in amino acids: CASSQEAQRAGQETQYF. DNA of the CDR3: TGTGCCAGCAGCCAAGAGGCCCAGCGGGCAGGACAAGAGACCCAGTACTTC.

This clonotype was seen a few times. This rearrangement joins TRBV6-5 to TRBJ1-4, with D perhaps matching TRBD1 (6 bases). Trimming cost V 2 bases and J 8 bases, with 15 bases left between them. CDR1 is MNHEY and CDR2 is SVGAGI in the germline V gene. The CDR3 covers 15 residues. CDR3 sequence (DNA): TGTGCCAGCAGTTACGCACAGGGTGGAGGAGAAAAACTGTTTTTT. Amino acids: CASSYAQGGGEKLFF.

V usage is TRBV15 and J usage is TRBJ2-2; D is undetermined. V lost 3 bases, J lost 3 bases, and 14 bases lay in between. The V gene's germline CDR1 is LNHNV and CDR2 YYDKDF (reference sequence). This CDR3 has 16 amino acids. CDR3 bases: TGTGCCACCAGCAGCGCTCCGGGCGATTACACCGGGGAGCTGTTTTTT. It is translated as CATSSAPGDYTGELFF. The full variable domain, rest sourced from reference TRBV15 and TRBJ2-2, is DAMVIQNPRYQVTQFGKPVTLSCSQTLNHNVMYWYQQKSSQAPKLLFHYYDKDFNNEADTPDNFQSRRPNTSFCFLDIRSPGLGDTAMYLCATSSAPGDYTGELFFGEGSRLTVL.

This clonotype has only a few counts. This chain uses TRBV7-9 with TRBJ2-1; tentatively, D is TRBD1 (7 bases). Germline V gene data show CDR1 as SEHNR and CDR2 as FQNEAQ (reference sequence). The germline V and J ends were trimmed by 6 bases and 5 bases, with 20 bases remaining between them. The CDR3 length is 16 residues. The CDR3 is CASRPAGQPANNEQFF. CDR3 in DNA: TGTGCCAGCAGACCTGCGGGACAGCCCGCTAACAATGAGCAGTTCTTC.

This clonotype was picked up a small number of times. This rearrangement joins TRBV6-2 or TRBV6-3 to TRBJ2-3; D perhaps matches TRBD2 (6 bases). The germline gives CDR1 MNHEY, CDR2 SVGEGT. This CDR3 is 14 amino acids long. The germline V and J ends were trimmed by 2 bases and 5 bases, with 11 bases remaining between them. The CDR3 loop reads CASSYLGAGDTQYF. CDR3 nucleotides: TGTGCCAGCAGTTACCTCGGAGCGGGAGATACGCAGTATTTT.

The chain recombines TRBV11-2 with TRBJ2-4; maybe TRBD1 (5 bases). Trimming removed 1 base at V and 8 bases at J, with 15 bases between. The CDR3 loop spans 15 amino acids. CDR1 and CDR2 from the germline V gene are SGHAT and FQNNGV. The CDR3 sequence: CASSLAESGFDIQYF. In DNA, the CDR3 is TGTGCCAGCAGCTTAGCAGAGTCAGGGTTTGACATTCAGTACTTC. Supplemented by reference TRBV11-2 and TRBJ2-4, the full variable domain reads EAGVAQSPRYKIIEKRQSVAFWCNPISGHATLYWYQQILGQGPKLLIQFQNNGVVDDSQLPKDRFSAERLKGVDSTLKIQPAKLEDSAVYLCASSLAESGFDIQYFGAGTRLSVL.

The table lists this clonotype with a few counts. CDR3 sequence: CASSGGGTSTDTQYF. CDR3 DNA: TGTGCCAGCAGTGGGGGGGGAACTAGCACAGATACGCAGTATTTT. The gene calls are TRBV6-2 or TRBV6-3 and TRBJ2-3; 7 bases fit TRBD2. V was pared by 5 bases and J by 0 bases, with 5 bases of the junction left unmatched. The CDR3 totals 15 residues. CDR1 is MNHEY and CDR2 is SVGEGT in the germline V gene.

The chain joins TRBV11-2 to TRBJ2-4; TRBD1 might be the D (5 bases). Germline V CDR1 and CDR2: SGHAT, FQNNGV. CDR3 length equals 16 residues. Trimming removed 2 bases from V and 1 base from J, with 12 bases in between. The CDR3, as DNA: TGTGCCAGCAGCTTACAAGGGGCACTCGCCAAAAACATTCAGTACTTC. Translating gives CASSLQGALAKNIQYF. The full variable domain, rest sourced from reference TRBV11-2 and TRBJ2-4, is EAGVAQSPRYKIIEKRQSVAFWCNPISGHATLYWYQQILGQGPKLLIQFQNNGVVDDSQLPKDRFSAERLKGVDSTLKIQPAKLEDSAVYLCASSLQGALAKNIQYFGAGTRLSVL.

V gene TRBV7-2 combines with J gene TRBJ2-6; D remains ambiguous. This CDR3 contains 16 residues. Trimming took 1 base from V and 2 from J, leaving 9 bases between them. CDR1 is SGHTA and CDR2 is FQGNSA in the germline V gene. The CDR3 sequence is CASSLVMQAGANVLTF. CDR3 nucleotide sequence: TGTGCCAGCAGCTTAGTAATGCAGGCTGGGGCCAACGTCCTGACTTTC.

This clonotype has only a few counts. The chain uses TRBV6-1 and TRBJ2-4; D is perhaps TRBD1 (5 bases). Germline V CDR1 and CDR2: MNHNS, SASEGT. V was shortened by 6 bases and J by 1 base, with 13 bases between the two germline ends. The CDR3 runs to 15 residues. CDR3 nucleotides: TGTGCCAGCAGGACAGCCCTAAGGGCCAAAAACATTCAGTACTTC. The encoded protein is CASRTALRAKNIQYF.

This clonotype was counted between two and nine times. The chain uses TRBV5-6 and TRBJ1-1; D is ambiguous. With 3 bases removed from V and 8 bases from J, the gap between germline ends came to 8 bases. This CDR3 region has 11 residues. Germline CDR1 and CDR2: SGHDT and YYEEEE. CDR3 bases: TGTGCCAGCAGCTCCGGTAAAGAAGCTTTCTTT. This gives the protein CASSSGKEAFF.

V usage is TRBV4-1 and J usage is TRBJ1-5; D not resolved. This CDR3 has 15 residues. Trimming removed 1 base from V and 3 bases from J, with 10 bases in between. Germline CDR1 reads MGHRA; CDR2 reads YSYEKL. DNA of the CDR3: TGCGCCAGCAGCCAAGCTCCAGGTTACAATCAGCCCCAGCATTTT. The encoded protein is CASSQAPGYNQPQHF.

Written as DNA, the CDR3 is TGTGCCAGCAGTCCGATCGGCGGGAGGGACCATGAGCAGTTCTTC. Translation gives CASSPIGGRDHEQFF. The rearrangement links TRBV28 to TRBJ2-1; 9 nucleotides match TRBD2. With 5 bases clipped from V and 8 bases from J, the junction kept 10 bases outside the gene matches. Germline CDR1 reads MDHEN; CDR2 reads SYDVKM. This CDR3 spans 15 amino acids. Together with reference TRBV28 and TRBJ2-1, the CDR3 gives the full variable domain: DVKVTQSSRYLVKRTGEKVFLECVQDMDHENMFWYRQDPGLGLRLIYFSYDVKMKEKGDIPEGYSVSREKKERFSLILESASTNQTSMYLCASSPIGGRDHEQFFGPGTRLTVL.

The table lists this clonotype with many counts. The J gene is TRBJ1-4, the V gene TRBV4-3; no definite D call. The germline V gene encodes CDR1 LGHNA and CDR2 YSLEER. The CDR3 has 15 amino acids. Trimming removed 0 bases from V and 4 bases from J, with 9 bases in between. CDR3 coding DNA: TGCGCCAGCAGCCAAGAACAGTCCCTTAATGAAAAACTGTTTTTT. It encodes CASSQEQSLNEKLFF.

The CDR3 loop reads CASSARDRPSYEQYF. DNA of the CDR3: TGTGCCAGCAGCGCCAGGGACAGGCCATCCTACGAGCAGTACTTC. This chain uses TRBV13 with TRBJ2-7, with TRBD1 identical over 8 bases. CDR3 length: 15 amino acids. The germline V gene encodes CDR1 PRHDT and CDR2 FYEKMQ (reference sequence). The trim removed 5 bases at V and 1 base at J, leaving 7 bases unmatched.